A single sample is the source of the 32 T cell receptor beta chains below, sequenced in a study of prognosis after radiotherapy for stage I lung cancer (dated by TCRdb to the early 2020s). The run used an Illumina HiSeq 3000. Two rounds of multiplex PCR were used to amplify the TCR beta CDR3 region from genomic DNA. The first PCR round used primers specific to each TRBV and TRBJ gene, and the primer sequences were filed in Chinese patent CN105087789A. TCRdb redid the processing of the public reads, applying fastp at Q25 and MiXCR, and retained in-frame beta chains. A single entry per CDR3 protein holds the most common genes and DNA from its merged rows. Present in this sample are 13,000 or so distinct CDR3 sequences, about 50% of which were seen just once. The leading ten clones occupy approximately 30% of the sample. The sequencing here drew on PBMCs, taken before or after stereotactic body radiation therapy (not recorded which). The receptors come from a donor over 45 with non-small cell lung cancer.

This clonotype was found many times. V usage is TRBV2 and J usage is TRBJ1-2; TRBD1 is a possible D gene (6 bases). Per the germline V gene, CDR1 is SNHLY and CDR2 is FYNNEI. This CDR3 comprises 15 residues. Trimming removed 4 bases at V and 4 bases at J, with 16 bases between. CDR3 amino acids: CASSVGGQNLYGYTF. The CDR3 nucleotides read TGTGCCAGCAGTGTGGGTGGACAGAACCTCTATGGCTACACCTTC. Full variable domain (outside the CDR3, taken from reference TRBV2 and TRBJ1-2): EPEVTQTPSHQVTQMGQEVILRCVPISNHLYFYWYRQILGQKVEFLVSFYNNEISEKSEIFDDQFSVERPDGSNFTLKIRSTKLEDSAMYFCASSVGGQNLYGYTFGSGTRLTVV.

This clonotype was seen at least ten times. The V and J genes are TRBV4-1 and TRBJ2-5; D remains ambiguous. The V and J ends lost 0 bases and 8 bases respectively, with 22 bases between them. Germline CDR1 is MGHRA and CDR2 is YSYEKL. The CDR3 spans 17 residues. The CDR3 sequence is CASSQDRGTPTRFTQYF. The CDR3 coding sequence is TGCGCCAGCAGCCAAGATCGCGGAACACCGACCCGGTTTACCCAGTACTTC.

The CDR3 DNA reads TGTGCCAGCAGTTCTAGCGGGAGCGTGGGTGCCTACGAGCAGTACTTC. Its protein product is CASSSSGSVGAYEQYF. The chain joins TRBV28 to TRBJ2-7; 10 bases are a match to TRBD2. With V trimmed by 4 bases and J by 2 bases, 8 bases remained unmatched. The CDR3 is 16 amino acids. CDR1 is MDHEN and CDR2 is SYDVKM in the germline V gene.

This clonotype was counted many times. The genes are TRBV20-1 and TRBJ2-5; 7 nucleotides match TRBD1. This CDR3 contains 14 residues. Per the germline V gene, CDR1 is DFQATT and CDR2 is SNEGSKA (reference sequence). V lost 5 bases, J lost 2 bases, and 8 bases stayed unmatched. CDR3 in amino acids: CSASPRDRQETQYF. CDR3 DNA: TGCAGTGCTTCGCCACGGGACAGACAAGAGACCCAGTACTTC.

This clonotype was found many times. The chain is built from TRBV19 and TRBJ2-1; 8 nucleotides agree with TRBD1. In germline, CDR1 is LNHDA, CDR2 SQIVND (reference sequence). The CDR3 runs to 14 residues. The V segment lost 6 bases and the J segment 2 bases; nucleotides outside the gene matches: 3. CDR3 nucleotide sequence: TGTGCCAGTAGAAGGGACAGGACCTACAATGAGCAGTTCTTC. It codes for CASRRDRTYNEQFF.

In this sample, this clonotype is medium-sized. The gene calls are TRBV5-1 and TRBJ2-1, with 11 bases lining up with TRBD2. Trimming at V came to 1 base and at J to 2 bases, leaving 2 bases not matched to a gene. CDR1 is SGHRS and CDR2 is YFSETQ in the germline V gene. The CDR3 is made up of 16 amino acids. The CDR3 here is CASSLTSGGTYNEQFF. The CDR3 coding sequence is TGCGCCAGCAGCTTGACTAGCGGGGGAACCTACAATGAGCAGTTCTTC. The complete variable domain, with remaining parts taken from reference TRBV5-1 and TRBJ2-1, reads KAGVTQTPRYLIKTRGQQVTLSCSPISGHRSVSWYQQTPGQGLQFLFEYFSETQRNKGNFPGRFSGRQFSNSRSEMNVSTLELGDSALYLCASSLTSGGTYNEQFFGPGTRLTVL.

This clonotype came up many times. This rearrangement joins TRBV29-1 to TRBJ2-4; 8 bases are a match to TRBD2. The CDR3 has 14 amino acids. Per germline, CDR1 SQVTM and CDR2 ANQGSEA. V dropped 1 base and J dropped 11; count of bases not matched to a gene: 10. The CDR3 loop reads CSVEGPSGPSVQYF. DNA of the CDR3: TGCAGCGTTGAAGGCCCTAGCGGGCCTTCGGTTCAGTACTTC.

As regards this clonotype: A far more abundant clone sits one base away, making this likely a read error. This sequence joins TRBV7-9 and TRBJ2-5; the D is unclear. The J call may be wrong; the DNA end is better matched by TRBJ2-1. This CDR3 comprises 15 residues. CDR1 is SEHNR and CDR2 is FQNEAQ in the germline V gene (reference sequence). The chain's CDR3 is CASSPTFRTGNEQFF. CDR3 DNA sequence: TGTGCCAGCAGCCCCACATTTCGGACCGGGAATGAGCAGTTCTTC.

This clonotype was counted only a few times. The chain links TRBV3-1 to TRBJ2-7, with D possibly matching TRBD2 (7 bases). CDR1 LGHDT and CDR2 YNNKEL come from the germline V gene (reference sequence). The V gene lost 4 bases and the J gene lost 5 bases, with 12 bases spanning the gap. CDR3 size: 13 residues. For the CDR3, the DNA is TGTGCCAGCAGCCGAGGGGGGGCGAACGAGCAGTACTTC. It codes for CASSRGGANEQYF.

This clonotype was counted at least ten times. This chain joins TRBV30 and TRBJ1-4; D is possibly TRBD1 (5 bases). The CDR3 totals 12 residues. CDR1 is GTSNPN, CDR2 SVGIG, per germline (reference sequence). V lost 4 bases and J 8 bases, leaving 11 bases between the germline ends. CDR3 DNA sequence: TGTGCCTGGACGGGACGGGAGGAAAAACTGTTTTTT. This encodes CAWTGREEKLFF.

Only a few counts were recorded for this clonotype. This sequence joins TRBV6-1 and TRBJ2-1, with D perhaps TRBD1 (5 bases). The CDR3 is made up of 15 amino acids. The V end lost 5 bases, the J end lost 4 bases, and 15 bases lay between the germline ends. Germline CDR1 is MNHNS and CDR2 is SASEGT. The CDR3 DNA sequence: TGTGCCAGCAGTACCGACAGCGCTATATACAATGAGCAGTTCTTC. This codes for CASSTDSAIYNEQFF.

On this clonotype: A junction boundary mismatches the germline segment, possibly from a read error. This chain links TRBV30 with TRBJ1-2, with a tentative D call TRBD1 (6 bases). The CDR3 has 12 amino acids. Per the germline V gene, CDR1 is GTSNPN and CDR2 is SVGIG (reference sequence). The DNA for the CDR3 is TGTGCCTGGACTATTCAGGGGTATGGTTACACCTTC. Protein product: CAWTIQGYGYTF.

Worth noting for this clonotype: It may be a read error: a sequence one base away is much more abundant. The chain recombines TRBV7-9 with TRBJ2-6; D is ambiguous. V was cut by 6 bases and J by 4 bases, with 10 bases left in between. The length of the CDR3 is 14 residues. Germline V gene lookup returns CDR1 SEHNR and CDR2 FQNEAQ (reference sequence). The CDR3 protein is CASRGVGGANVLTF. The CDR3 nucleotides are TGTGCCAGCAGAGGCGTGGGGGGGGCCAACGTCCTGACTTTC. Supplemented by reference TRBV7-9 and TRBJ2-6, the full variable domain reads DTGVSQNPRHKITKRGQNVTFRCDPISEHNRLYWYRQTLGQGPEFLTYFQNEAQLEKSRLLSDRFSAERPKGSFSTLEIQRTEQGDSAMYLCASRGVGGANVLTFGAGSRLTVL.

This clonotype was seen many times. The rearrangement joins TRBV4-2 to TRBJ2-1, with 12 bases fitting TRBD2. V was clipped by 1 base and J by 7 bases; unmatched bases: 8. This CDR3 comprises 17 residues. Per germline, CDR1 LGHNA and CDR2 YNFKEQ. CDR3 sequence (DNA): TGTGCCAGCAGCCAAGGGACTAGCGGGACAGCCCGAAATGAGCAGTTCTTC. Its protein product is CASSQGTSGTARNEQFF.

CDR3: CASSLGWSDTQYF. The DNA for the CDR3 is TGTGCCAGCAGTTTAGGTTGGTCAGATACGCAGTATTTT. The rearrangement uses TRBV12-3 or TRBV12-4 and TRBJ2-3, with D hard to call. Trimming stripped 1 base from V and 4 bases from J, with 6 bases between. This CDR3 is 13 amino acids long.

On this clonotype itself: This may be a read error: a much more frequent sequence differs by one nucleotide. CDR3 sequence (DNA): TGTGCCAGCAGCCCAAACGGGGGGGGGAGGTACACTGAAGCTTTCTTT. It codes for CASSPNGGGRYTEAFF. V is TRBV7-2 and J is TRBJ1-1; D might be TRBD1 (5 bases). V was pared by 5 bases and J by 3 bases, with 19 bases between. Germline V CDR1 and CDR2: SGHTA, FQGNSA. The length of the CDR3 is 16 residues. Based on the CDR3 plus reference TRBV7-2 and TRBJ1-1, the full variable domain is GAGVSQSPSNKVTEKGKDVELRCDPISGHTALYWYRQSLGQGLEFLIYFQGNSAPDKSGLPSDRFSAERTGGSVSTLTIQRTQQEDSAVYLCASSPNGGGRYTEAFFGQGTRLTVV.

This clonotype was counted at least ten times. The rearrangement uses TRBV5-4 and TRBJ1-2, with D maybe TRBD1 (5 bases). Looked up from germline, CDR1 is SGHNT and CDR2 is YYREEE (reference sequence). The CDR3 is 14 amino acids. V lost 4 bases and J lost 2, with 12 bases in between. The CDR3 coding sequence is TGTGCCAGCAGCGATCAGGGTCGGAACTATGGCTACACCTTC. It encodes CASSDQGRNYGYTF.

The J gene is TRBJ2-1, the V gene TRBV5-8, with 9 bases lining up with TRBD2. Germline assignment: CDR1 SGHTS and CDR2 YDEGEE. Trimming took 5 bases from V and 6 from J; bases not matched to a gene: 9. CDR3 length: 15 residues. CDR3 bases: TGTGCCAGCAGGTTAGCGGGAGATAGAACCAATGAGCAGTTCTTC. Translated, it gives CASRLAGDRTNEQFF.

To note about this clonotype: A far larger clone lies a single base away; this is likely a read error. The gene calls are TRBV6-8 and TRBJ2-2; TRBD1 aligns across 8 bases. The CDR3 loop spans 15 amino acids. The V gene's germline CDR1 is MNHGY and CDR2 SAAAGT. This CDR3 is CASSRRTGSTVELFF. CDR3 nucleotide sequence: TGTGCCAGCAGTCGCCGGACAGGGTCCACCGTGGAGCTGTTTTTT.

V usage is TRBV28 and J usage is TRBJ1-2, with 7 bases identical to TRBD1. This CDR3 is 13 amino acids long. Germline V gene lookup returns CDR1 MDHEN and CDR2 SYDVKM. The trim removed 6 bases at V and 7 bases at J, leaving 8 bases unmatched. CDR3 region: CASRHGTERGYTF. CDR3 DNA sequence: TGTGCCAGCAGACACGGGACAGAACGTGGCTACACCTTC.

This clonotype was counted ten times or more. J is TRBJ2-4 and V is TRBV11-2, with 10 bases aligning to TRBD2. V trimming: 6 bases; J trimming: 0 bases; junction bases outside the gene matches: 5. The CDR3 extends over 16 amino acids. In germline, CDR1 is SGHAT, CDR2 FQNNGV. The CDR3 here is CASSPRTSGAKNIQYF. The CDR3 DNA reads TGTGCCAGCAGTCCCCGGACTAGCGGAGCCAAAAACATTCAGTACTTC.

The rearrangement uses TRBV28 and TRBJ2-7, with no clear D. Per the germline V gene, CDR1 is MDHEN and CDR2 is SYDVKM. V was pared by 8 bases and J by 3 bases, with 17 bases between. The CDR3 has 14 amino acids. The CDR3 sequence: CASSPVAESYEQYF. CDR3 nucleotides: TGTGCCAGCTCCCCCGTGGCAGAGAGCTACGAGCAGTACTTC.

As concerns this clonotype: An end of the junction differs from the germline gene, which may be a read error. This rearrangement joins TRBV20-1 to TRBJ2-7; 9 nucleotides line up with TRBD1. Germline V gene data show CDR1 as DFQATT and CDR2 as SNEGSKA (reference sequence). This CDR3 contains 14 residues. CDR3 nucleotide sequence: TGCAGTGCTGGAGACAGGGGGAATTTGTACGAGCAGTACTTC. Its translation: CSAGDRGNLYEQYF.

Many counts were recorded for this clonotype. The rearrangement uses TRBV7-6 and TRBJ2-2; D unresolved. The CDR3 has 18 amino acids. The germline V gene encodes CDR1 SGHVS and CDR2 FNYEAQ. Trimming took off 1 base at V and 2 bases at J, with 17 bases between the two ends. CDR3 bases: TGTGCCAGCAGCTTAGTTGGCTTTGGTGGCAGCAACACCGGGGAGCTGTTTTTT. It encodes CASSLVGFGGSNTGELFF.

There are a few counts of this clonotype. The chain carries TRBV2 and TRBJ1-2; no reliable D call. CDR3 length: 14 residues. The germline CDR1 and CDR2 sequences are SNHLY and FYNNEI. V gave up 1 base and J gave up 4 bases, with 10 bases separating them. The CDR3 here is CASSEDRFSYGYTF. CDR3 DNA sequence: TGTGCCAGCAGTGAAGACCGATTTAGCTATGGCTACACCTTC. The full variable domain, in which reference TRBV2 and TRBJ1-2 provide the parts outside the CDR3, is EPEVTQTPSHQVTQMGQEVILRCVPISNHLYFYWYRQILGQKVEFLVSFYNNEISEKSEIFDDQFSVERPDGSNFTLKIRSTKLEDSAMYFCASSEDRFSYGYTFGSGTRLTVV.

This clonotype was seen a handful of times. This sequence is one base from a far larger clone and is likely a read error. CDR3 coding DNA: TGTGCCAGCAGTTACCGCAGACTAGCGGGAGGCGATGGGCAGTTCTTC. Its translation is CASSYRRLAGGDGQFF. The chain has TRBV6-8 and TRBJ2-1; 13 bases agree with TRBD2. V shed 2 bases and J 12 bases; nucleotides not matched to a gene: 10. Germline values: CDR1 MNHGY, CDR2 SAAAGT. The CDR3 contains 16 residues.

The chain joins TRBV7-2 to TRBJ1-1; D not certain. Germline V gene sequence: CDR1 SGHTA, CDR2 FQGNSA. This CDR3 is built from 13 residues. V was pared by 8 bases and J by 0 bases, with 10 bases between. The CDR3 protein is CASHARVNTEAFF. Here the CDR3 DNA reads TGTGCCAGCCACGCCCGGGTGAACACTGAAGCTTTCTTT.

This clonotype ranks as medium-sized. This chain uses TRBV9 with TRBJ2-3, with 8 bases aligning to TRBD2. This CDR3 region has 16 residues. Trimming removed 0 bases from V and 3 bases from J; junction bases left unmatched: 6. CDR1 and CDR2 from the germline V gene are SGDLS and YYNGEE. CDR3 sequence reads: CASSVAGGPGTDTQYF. The CDR3 DNA follows: TGTGCCAGCAGCGTAGCGGGAGGGCCTGGTACAGATACGCAGTATTTT.

V gene TRBV6-4 combines with J gene TRBJ2-1; TRBD2 matches at 11 bases. Per germline, CDR1 MRHNA and CDR2 SNTAGT. Germline trimming cut 3 bases from V and 7 bases from J; bases unmatched to any gene: 5. This CDR3 has 15 residues. CDR3: CASSEASGRTNEQFF. The CDR3 DNA sequence: TGTGCCAGCAGTGAGGCTAGCGGGAGGACTAATGAGCAGTTCTTC.

In this sample, this clonotype is medium-sized (0.01 to 0.1%). The rearrangement joins TRBV28 to TRBJ2-7; TRBD2 agrees at 8 bases. The CDR3 runs 14 residues. From germline, CDR1 is MDHEN and CDR2 SYDVKM. J was trimmed by 0 bases and V by 7 bases; bases with no gene match: 5. Written as DNA, the CDR3 is TGTGCCAGCACCCTTAGCGGGAACTCCTACGAGCAGTACTTC. As protein: CASTLSGNSYEQYF.

This clonotype was counted many times. The chain combines TRBV5-4 with TRBJ2-7, with D uncertain. With 1 base removed from V and 7 bases from J, the gap between germline ends came to 9 bases. CDR1 is SGHNT, CDR2 YYREEE, per germline (reference sequence). The CDR3 is 12 amino acids. This CDR3 is CASSLPSGEQYF. The CDR3 DNA reads TGTGCCAGCAGCTTGCCCTCCGGGGAGCAGTACTTC.

CDR3 amino acids: CASSSGQVDSPLHF. DNA for the CDR3: TGCGCCAGCAGCTCCGGCCAGGTGGATTCACCCCTCCACTTT. This sequence joins TRBV5-1 and TRBJ1-6, with D hard to call. CDR1 is SGHRS, CDR2 YFSETQ, per germline. V dropped 3 bases and J dropped 8 bases, with 12 bases sitting between them. The CDR3 runs to 14 residues.